One and the same sample provided the 24 T cell receptor beta chains below, sequenced in a study of T cell repertoires in cytomegalovirus infection. TCRdb reanalysed the reads using MiXCR and keeps one entry per CDR3 protein. The sample yields a few hundred thousand distinct CDR3 sequences, around 15% seen once. Sequencing was performed on CD8+ T cells from PBMCs. These receptor sequences come from a human donor in good health (CMV status not recorded). Some clones in this sample may be carry-over from other donors' samples.

This clonotype was observed a single time. The chain couples TRBV2 to TRBJ2-7, with D perhaps being TRBD1 or TRBD2 (5 bases each). CDR3 size: 15 residues. Germline V gene sequence: CDR1 SNHLY, CDR2 FYNNEI. The germline V and J ends were trimmed by 4 bases and 2 bases, with 15 bases remaining between them. The chain's CDR3 is CASSGSGTYTYEQYF. CDR3 coding DNA: TGTGCCAGCAGTGGGTCCGGGACCTACACCTACGAGCAGTACTTC. The whole variable domain, remainder taken from reference TRBV2 and TRBJ2-7, is EPEVTQTPSHQVTQMGQEVILRCVPISNHLYFYWYRQILGQKVEFLVSFYNNEISEKSEIFDDQFSVERPDGSNFTLKIRSTKLEDSAMYFCASSGSGTYTYEQYFGPGTRLTVT.

This clonotype has only a few counts. The chain couples TRBV5-6 to TRBJ2-7; 8 bases are a match to TRBD1. The CDR3 consists of 15 residues. From germline, CDR1 is SGHDT and CDR2 YYEEEE. The trim removed 0 bases at V and 5 bases at J, leaving 7 bases unmatched. CDR3 sequence (DNA): TGTGCCAGCAGCTTGGTAACAGGGGGGTACCACGAGCAGTACTTC. Protein sequence: CASSLVTGGYHEQYF.

This clonotype has just a few counts. V usage is TRBV28 and J usage is TRBJ1-4, with D perhaps TRBD1 (6 bases). V was pared by 7 bases and J by 6 bases, with 15 bases between. This CDR3 has 14 amino acids. CDR1 and CDR2 from the germline V gene are MDHEN and SYDVKM. The CDR3 DNA follows: TGTGCCAGCAACCCTCGGGGGGCGGATGAAAAACTGTTTTTT. Protein: CASNPRGADEKLFF.

The chain carries TRBV27 and TRBJ2-1; TRBD1 is a possible D gene (6 bases). The length of the CDR3 is 15 residues. Germline-derived CDR1 and CDR2 are MNHEY and SMNVEV (reference sequence). Trimming pared 2 bases from V and 6 bases from J, leaving 14 bases between. The CDR3 nucleotides read TGTGCCAGCAGTTTAGGACAGACCGGATTCAATGAGCAGTTCTTC. This sequence encodes CASSLGQTGFNEQFF.

The table lists this clonotype with many counts. The V gene is TRBV7-3, the J gene TRBJ2-1; 8 positions match TRBD2. Unmatched junction bases numbered 6, after V lost 0 bases and J lost 8 bases. The CDR3 consists of 15 residues. The V gene's germline CDR1 is SGHTA and CDR2 FQGTGA. The CDR3 DNA reads TGTGCCAGCAGCTTAACCGAGACTAGCGTCGATGAGCAGTTCTTC. It codes for CASSLTETSVDEQFF.

Only a few counts were recorded for this clonotype. The V gene is TRBV27, the J gene TRBJ2-5; 13 bases map to TRBD2. The CDR3 length is 18 residues. CDR1 and CDR2 (germline): MNHEY, SMNVEV (reference sequence). Unmatched junction bases numbered 12, after V lost 6 bases and J lost 2 bases. CDR3 DNA: TGTGCCAGCAGCCAGAGACTAGCGGGGGGACGAATTCAAGAGACCCAGTACTTC. It is translated as CASSQRLAGGRIQETQYF.

This clonotype was recorded a few times. This chain joins TRBV19 and TRBJ1-6, with TRBD1 as a possible D gene (5 bases). V was pared by 7 bases and J by 0 bases, with 10 bases between. The CDR3 is made up of 15 amino acids. CDR1 and CDR2 from the germline V gene are LNHDA and SQIVND (reference sequence). The CDR3 loop reads CASKTAHSYNSPLHF. The CDR3 DNA reads as TGTGCCAGTAAGACAGCGCACTCCTATAATTCACCCCTCCACTTT.

A few counts support this clonotype. The rearrangement uses TRBV20-1 and TRBJ1-1; no clear D gene. This CDR3 spans 13 amino acids. The ends were cut back, 3 bases at V and 1 base at J, with 9 bases in the middle. Per the germline V gene, CDR1 is DFQATT and CDR2 is SNEGSKA (reference sequence). The CDR3 sequence: CSARPLGNTEAFF. CDR3 DNA sequence: TGCAGTGCTAGGCCCTTGGGGAACACTGAAGCTTTCTTT.

This clonotype has a count of ten or more. V is TRBV7-9 and J is TRBJ2-1; 8 nucleotides align to TRBD1. The CDR3 loop spans 11 amino acids. CDR1 is SEHNR and CDR2 is FQNEAQ in the germline V gene (reference sequence). J gave up 8 bases and V 8 bases, and 2 bases lay outside the gene matches. Here the CDR3 reads CASWGQDEQFF. In DNA form, the CDR3 reads TGTGCCAGCTGGGGACAGGATGAGCAGTTCTTC.

Many counts were recorded for this clonotype. The chain joins TRBV7-2 to TRBJ2-1, with 8 bases aligning to TRBD2. The junction had 6 bases not matched to a gene; V was cut back by 2 bases and J by 6 bases. The CDR3 covers 15 residues. The germline gives CDR1 SGHTA, CDR2 FQGNSA. This CDR3 is CASSLTGGPFNEQFF. The CDR3 nucleotides are TGTGCCAGCAGCTTAACGGGGGGGCCTTTCAATGAGCAGTTCTTC. Drawing the rest from reference TRBV7-2 and TRBJ2-1, the complete variable domain is GAGVSQSPSNKVTEKGKDVELRCDPISGHTALYWYRQSLGQGLEFLIYFQGNSAPDKSGLPSDRFSAERTGGSVSTLTIQRTQQEDSAVYLCASSLTGGPFNEQFFGPGTRLTVL.

This clonotype was found many times. The V gene is TRBV7-9, the J gene TRBJ1-1; D is possibly TRBD1 (5 bases). This CDR3 region has 12 residues. Germline CDR1 and CDR2: SEHNR and FQNEAQ (reference sequence). V was trimmed by 5 bases and J by 9 bases, leaving 13 bases between them. The CDR3 loop reads CASSPGKGKAFF. The CDR3 DNA is TGTGCCAGCAGCCCTGGGAAGGGGAAAGCTTTCTTT.

This chain uses TRBV28 with TRBJ1-2; the match to TRBD1 covers 9 bases. V gave up 2 bases and J gave up 0 bases; unmatched junction bases: 7. CDR3 length: 17 residues. Per germline, CDR1 MDHEN and CDR2 SYDVKM. The CDR3 loop is CASSLPDRGEANYGYTF. The CDR3 nucleotides are TGTGCCAGCAGTTTACCCGACAGGGGGGAAGCTAACTATGGCTACACCTTC.

This clonotype was seen only a few times. The chain joins TRBV20-1 to TRBJ2-1, with 10 positions matching TRBD1. The trim removed 3 bases at V and 7 bases at J, leaving 6 bases unmatched. CDR1 and CDR2 (germline): DFQATT, SNEGSKA (reference sequence). The CDR3 spans 14 residues. CDR3: CSARDRGELNEQFF. The CDR3 DNA is TGCAGTGCTAGGGACAGGGGGGAGTTGAATGAGCAGTTCTTC.

The gene calls are TRBV11-3 and TRBJ2-7; 7 bases match TRBD1. V was clipped by 2 bases and J by 1 base; unmatched bases: 2. This CDR3 spans 14 amino acids. Per germline, CDR1 SGHNT and CDR2 YENEEA. In DNA, the CDR3 is TGTGCCAGCAGCTTACGGACAGGTTCCTACGAGCAGTACTTC. It yields the protein CASSLRTGSYEQYF.

This chain uses TRBV28 with TRBJ2-1; 9 bases align to TRBD2. Germline V lookup: CDR1 MDHEN, CDR2 SYDVKM. CDR3 length: 16 residues. V was clipped by 5 bases and J by 8 bases; unmatched bases: 13. The CDR3 spells CASSKGLAGWDDEQFF. The CDR3 DNA is TGTGCCAGCAGTAAGGGACTAGCTGGGTGGGACGATGAGCAGTTCTTC. The full variable domain, in which reference TRBV28 and TRBJ2-1 provide the parts outside the CDR3, is DVKVTQSSRYLVKRTGEKVFLECVQDMDHENMFWYRQDPGLGLRLIYFSYDVKMKEKGDIPEGYSVSREKKERFSLILESASTNQTSMYLCASSKGLAGWDDEQFFGPGTRLTVL.

This clonotype has a count of ten or more. The chain combines TRBV20-1 with TRBJ2-1; the match to TRBD2 covers 7 bases. Unmatched junction bases numbered 12, after V lost 0 bases and J lost 1 base. The germline V gene encodes CDR1 DFQATT and CDR2 SNEGSKA (reference sequence). The CDR3 has 18 residues. As DNA, the CDR3 is TGCAGTGCTAGAGATCCCTCTCTTAGCGGGCCTTCCTACAATGAGCAGTTCTTC. It specifies CSARDPSLSGPSYNEQFF.

CDR3 loop: CASSAGTSQYTQYF. The CDR3 DNA sequence: TGTGCCAGCAGCGCCGGGACTAGCCAGTATACGCAGTATTTT. V gene TRBV7-9 combines with J gene TRBJ2-3; 9 positions match TRBD2. The ends lost 5 bases at V and 7 bases at J; junction bases unmatched: 7. Germline V CDR1 and CDR2: SEHNR, FQNEAQ (reference sequence). The length of the CDR3 is 14 residues.

This clonotype was detected many times. The chain joins TRBV6-5 to TRBJ1-1, with 9 nucleotides matching TRBD1. This CDR3 has 16 amino acids. With 2 bases clipped from V and 0 bases from J, the junction kept 4 bases outside the gene matches. Germline assignment: CDR1 MNHEY and CDR2 SVGAGI. This chain's CDR3 is CASSYLDRGLNTEAFF. For the CDR3, the DNA is TGTGCCAGCAGTTACCTGGACAGGGGACTGAACACTGAAGCTTTCTTT.

The chain couples TRBV11-3 to TRBJ2-1; no reliable D call. Germline V CDR1 and CDR2: SGHNT, YENEEA. The CDR3 extends over 19 amino acids. V was cut by 3 bases and J by 5 bases, with 26 bases left in between. CDR3 loop: CASSLPMPTPGRPHNEQFF. The CDR3 bases are TGTGCCAGCAGCTTGCCTATGCCCACCCCGGGTCGGCCCCACAATGAGCAGTTCTTC.

This chain links TRBV28 with TRBJ1-5; D possibly corresponds to TRBD1 (6 bases). Trimming pared 6 bases from V and 9 bases from J, leaving 18 bases between. The CDR3 runs 14 residues. The germline V gene has CDR1 MDHEN and CDR2 SYDVKM. CDR3 amino acids: CASSLTGFRRPQHF. CDR3 DNA: TGTGCCAGCAGCTTGACAGGATTTAGAAGGCCCCAGCATTTT. Together with reference TRBV28 and TRBJ1-5, the CDR3 gives the full variable domain: DVKVTQSSRYLVKRTGEKVFLECVQDMDHENMFWYRQDPGLGLRLIYFSYDVKMKEKGDIPEGYSVSREKKERFSLILESASTNQTSMYLCASSLTGFRRPQHFGDGTRLSIL.

The table lists this clonotype with many counts. The gene calls are TRBV27 and TRBJ2-5; no reliable D call. In germline, CDR1 is MNHEY, CDR2 SMNVEV (reference sequence). The V and J ends lost 5 bases and 5 bases respectively, with 9 bases between them. This CDR3 has 12 residues. In DNA, the CDR3 is TGTGCCAGCAGTAGACCTGGGGAGACCCAGTACTTC. As protein: CASSRPGETQYF.

The chain is built from TRBV6-2 or TRBV6-3 and TRBJ2-2, with 8 bases that match TRBD1. The trim removed 2 bases at V and 4 bases at J, leaving 6 bases unmatched. The germline V gene has CDR1 MNHEY and CDR2 SVGEGT. This CDR3 has 16 residues. CDR3 amino acids: CASSYRPTGATGELFF. CDR3 in DNA: TGTGCCAGCAGTTACCGGCCGACAGGGGCCACCGGGGAGCTGTTTTTT.

V and J are TRBV27 and TRBJ1-1; TRBD1 is a possible D gene (6 bases). Germline CDR1 and CDR2: MNHEY and SMNVEV (reference sequence). V gave up 3 bases and J gave up 6 bases, with 11 bases separating them. The CDR3 length is 13 residues. This CDR3 is CASSFGQSAEAFF. CDR3 sequence (DNA): TGTGCCAGCAGTTTTGGACAGTCGGCTGAAGCTTTCTTT.

About this clonotype itself: One end of the junction fails to match germline, which may point to a read error. This chain joins TRBV7-9 and TRBJ2-1; the D gene is possibly TRBD2 (6 bases). This CDR3 has 13 residues. Germline V lookup: CDR1 SEHNR, CDR2 FQNEAQ (reference sequence). The CDR3: CASEGRSYKEQFF. The CDR3 DNA reads as TGTGCCAGCGAGGGGAGGTCCTACAAAGAGCAGTTCTTC.